The source of this T cell receptor beta chain is a study of blood T cells in healthy people across ages. Primed by a sample-barcoded 5' primer and a J-beta primer mix, a second PCR proceeded for about 7 to 12 cycles. Via MiXCR, TCRdb re-called the 5' RACE reads, giving one row per CDR3 protein. The top ten clones hold roughly 26% of a sample with hundreds of thousands of distinct CDR3 sequences, approximately 53% of them seen once. Trimming cost V 5 bases and J 7 bases, with 15 bases left between them. Germline V gene lookup returns CDR1 SGHVS and CDR2 FNYEAQ. The CDR3 contains 15 residues. Sample: blood. The V call is TRBV7-6, the J call TRBJ1-6, with a possible D match to TRBD1 (6 bases). This receptor was obtained from a man aged 40-49 years in good health. This chain's CDR3 is CASSLGQLGNSPLHF. For the CDR3, the DNA is TGTGCCAGCAGCCTGGGACAATTGGGGAATTCACCCCTCCACTTT.